A single sample is the source of the 29 T cell receptor beta chains below, sequenced in a study of blood T cell repertoires in COVID-19. TCRdb keeps only in-frame clones here, not all; method: immunoSEQ multiplex PCR. This sample has roughly 250,000 clones; under 95% occur once, and the top ten carry over 1.5%. Material: PBMCs or T cells enriched from blood (not recorded which). The receptors were gathered from a woman under 30 who had recovered from COVID-19.

The V and J genes are TRBV4-1 and TRBJ1-2; the D gene is possibly TRBD1 (6 bases). Germline V gene data show CDR1 as MGHRA and CDR2 as YSYEKL. CDR3 length equals 14 residues. V lost 1 base, J lost 4 bases, and 10 bases lay in between. The CDR3 here is CASSQGGQRYGYTF. CDR3 coding DNA: TGCGCCAGCAGCCAAGGCGGACAGCGCTATGGCTACACCTTC.

This clone appeared a single time. The chain recombines TRBV7-3 with TRBJ1-1, with D tentatively TRBD1 (5 bases). CDR1 is SGHTA and CDR2 is FQGTGA in the germline V gene. V lost 3 bases to trimming and J lost 2 bases, with 7 bases between them. The length of the CDR3 is 13 residues. This chain's CDR3 is CASSFGHNTEAFF. The CDR3 nucleotides read TGTGCCAGCAGCTTCGGACACAACACTGAAGCTTTCTTT.

The chain uses TRBV28 and TRBJ2-3, with D possibly matching TRBD2 (5 bases). V lost 2 bases to trimming and J lost 3 bases, with 6 bases between them. Germline V gene lookup returns CDR1 MDHEN and CDR2 SYDVKM. The CDR3 consists of 13 residues. The CDR3 DNA is TGTGCCAGCAGTTTAGGGGAGACAGATACGCAGTATTTT. Translating gives CASSLGETDTQYF.

V gene TRBV6-5 combines with J gene TRBJ1-2, with 8 positions matching TRBD1. Germline CDR1 reads MNHEY; CDR2 reads SVGAGI. J gave up 7 bases and V 6 bases, and 7 bases lay outside the gene matches. This CDR3 is built from 13 residues. This CDR3 reads CASRETGAGGYTF. CDR3 in DNA: TGTGCCAGCAGGGAGACAGGGGCTGGTGGCTACACCTTC.

The chain joins TRBV19 to TRBJ2-2; 8 nucleotides agree with TRBD2. In germline, CDR1 is LNHDA, CDR2 SQIVND (reference sequence). Trimming cost V 5 bases and J 6 bases; bases outside gene matches: 17. The CDR3 length is 18 residues. The CDR3 sequence: CASSLPAPGLVWAGELFF. CDR3 DNA sequence: TGTGCCAGTAGTCTTCCGGCTCCGGGACTAGTTTGGGCCGGGGAGCTGTTTTTT.

This clone was seen only once. The V and J genes are TRBV27 and TRBJ2-2, with 7 bases that match TRBD1. The V gene end was trimmed by 3 bases and the J gene end by 4 bases; junction bases not matched to a gene: 8. Germline V lookup: CDR1 MNHEY, CDR2 SMNVEV (reference sequence). This CDR3 spans 16 amino acids. CDR3 sequence (DNA): TGTGCCAGCAGTTTCGGGACAGCCACCGGCACCGGGGAGCTGTTTTTT. This encodes CASSFGTATGTGELFF.

The V call is TRBV18, the J call TRBJ1-2; 8 nucleotides line up with TRBD1. The CDR3 contains 14 residues. Germline values: CDR1 KGHSH, CDR2 LQKENI. V lost 6 bases to trimming and J lost 5 bases; unmatched junction nucleotides: 8. The CDR3 is CASSPGTGVYGYTF. The CDR3 nucleotides read TGTGCCAGCTCGCCTGGGACAGGTGTATATGGCTACACCTTC.

The V and J genes are TRBV6-6 and TRBJ1-1; tentatively, D is TRBD1 (5 bases). The V and J ends lost 7 bases and 1 base respectively, with 10 bases between them. The CDR3 spans 13 residues. Germline V gene lookup returns CDR1 MNHNY and CDR2 SVGAGI (reference sequence). The CDR3 bases are TGTGCCAGCACCAAGACAGAGAACACTGAAGCTTTCTTT. It specifies CASTKTENTEAFF.

This chain connects TRBV11-2 to TRBJ2-3, with 7 bases fitting TRBD1. After removal of 5 bases from V and 0 bases from J, the junction contained 8 bases not matched to a gene. The CDR3 has 16 residues. Germline V CDR1 and CDR2: SGHAT, FQNNGV. CDR3 in DNA: TGTGCCAGCAGCCTCGGACAGGCCCCTAGCACAGATACGCAGTATTTT. Translation gives CASSLGQAPSTDTQYF.

This chain joins TRBV7-2 and TRBJ1-1; 7 bases match TRBD1. The CDR3 totals 13 residues. With V trimmed by 8 bases and J by 0 bases, 3 bases remained unmatched. Germline lookup yields CDR1 SGHTA and CDR2 FQGNSA. DNA for the CDR3: TGTGCCAGCGGACAGGAAATGAACACTGAAGCTTTCTTT. This translates into CASGQEMNTEAFF.

CDR3 amino acids: CASSGTGDQPQHF. Written as DNA, the CDR3 is TGTGCCAGCAGCGGGACAGGTGATCAGCCCCAGCATTTT. The rearrangement joins TRBV6-5 to TRBJ1-5; 8 bases are a match to TRBD1. The CDR3 runs to 13 residues. From germline, CDR1 is MNHEY and CDR2 SVGAGI. After removal of 6 bases from V and 5 bases from J, the junction contained 3 bases not matched to a gene.

The rearrangement uses TRBV7-9 and TRBJ1-2; TRBD1 aligns across 7 bases. Germline V gene lookup returns CDR1 SEHNR and CDR2 FQNEAQ (reference sequence). This CDR3 region has 15 residues. Trimming at V came to 6 bases and at J to 4 bases, leaving 11 bases not matched to a gene. The CDR3 DNA is TGTGCCAGCAGTGCCCCAGGGGGTGCCTTCTATGGCTACACCTTC. Translating gives CASSAPGGAFYGYTF.

In its sample, this clone was seen a few times. The chain joins TRBV7-2 to TRBJ1-1; possibly TRBD1 for D (6 bases). Trimming took off 3 bases at V and 3 bases at J, with 14 bases between the two ends. The CDR3 spans 15 residues. Germline CDR1 is SGHTA and CDR2 is FQGNSA. CDR3 DNA: TGTGCCAGCAGCTTGTTCGGACAGCTGGACACTGAAGCTTTCTTT. Protein: CASSLFGQLDTEAFF.

This clone was seen only a few times. This rearrangement joins TRBV7-2 to TRBJ1-4; TRBD1 matches 9 bases. V shed 1 base, J shed 7 bases, and the junction held 10 bases outside the gene matches. Germline CDR1 reads SGHTA; CDR2 reads FQGNSA. This CDR3 has 17 residues. CDR3 nucleotides: TGTGCCAGCAGCTTAGGATTTAACAGGGGGCGCGGTGAAAAACTGTTTTTT. Its protein is CASSLGFNRGRGEKLFF.

This clone was seen more than once but under ten times. V gene TRBV7-8 combines with J gene TRBJ2-1, with D unresolved. Trimming left V 3 bases short and J 9 bases short, with 12 bases between. Germline CDR1 is SGHVS and CDR2 is FQNEAQ. The CDR3 has 13 residues. Here the CDR3 reads CASSLHRLGEQFF. CDR3 DNA: TGTGCCAGCAGCTTGCATCGACTTGGTGAGCAGTTCTTC.

The chain combines TRBV19 with TRBJ2-2; TRBD2 aligns across 8 bases. With V trimmed by 5 bases and J by 4 bases, 18 bases remained unmatched. Germline CDR1 is LNHDA and CDR2 is SQIVND (reference sequence). The CDR3 has 19 amino acids. The CDR3 region is CASSPRGGGAGESTGELFF. CDR3 in DNA: TGTGCCAGTAGTCCGCGGGGCGGTGGAGCGGGAGAAAGCACCGGGGAGCTGTTTTTT.

The chain combines TRBV10-3 with TRBJ2-7; 14 bases are shared with TRBD2. The CDR3 sequence is 17 residues long. Per the germline V gene, CDR1 is ENHRY and CDR2 is SYGVKD. V lost 10 bases, J lost 3 bases, and 14 bases stayed unmatched. The DNA for the CDR3 is TGTGCCACCCTCGGACTAGCGGGGGGCCAAAAGAACTACGAGCAGTACTTC. This sequence encodes CATLGLAGGQKNYEQYF.

CDR3 in amino acids: CASHSYNEQFF. The DNA for the CDR3 is TGTGCCAGCCACTCCTACAATGAGCAGTTCTTC. This rearrangement joins TRBV13 to TRBJ2-1; no clear D gene. V dropped 8 bases and J dropped 0 bases, with 2 bases sitting between them. This CDR3 region has 11 residues. Germline lookup yields CDR1 PRHDT and CDR2 FYEKMQ (reference sequence).

This clone came up once. The chain combines TRBV15 with TRBJ1-1; TRBD1 aligns across 9 bases. This CDR3 spans 14 amino acids. Losses at the gene ends were 6 bases for V and 7 bases for J; bases not matched to a gene: 9. Germline V CDR1 and CDR2: LNHNV, YYDKDF (reference sequence). CDR3 sequence: CATSPGTGFNEAFF. Here the CDR3 DNA reads TGTGCCACCAGTCCCGGGACAGGGTTTAATGAAGCTTTCTTT.

The chain has TRBV6-5 and TRBJ2-1; 11 bases match TRBD2. CDR3 length: 14 amino acids. From germline, CDR1 is MNHEY and CDR2 SVGAGI. Germline trimming cut 6 bases from V and 5 bases from J; bases unmatched to any gene: 3. The CDR3 bases are TGTGCCAGCAGGACGGGACTAGCGGACAATGAGCAGTTCTTC. This codes for CASRTGLADNEQFF.

V is TRBV29-1 and J is TRBJ1-2, with unresolved D. This CDR3 is 11 amino acids long. Germline values: CDR1 SQVTM, CDR2 ANQGSEA. Trimming stripped 5 bases from V and 6 bases from J, with 10 bases between. The CDR3 reads CSVKRRDGYTF. CDR3 DNA: TGCAGCGTTAAGAGGCGGGATGGCTACACCTTC.

For the CDR3, the DNA is TGTGCCAGCAGCCAAGGGGTTAGCGACGGGGGGAAGGAAAAACTGTTTTTT. Its translation is CASSQGVSDGGKEKLFF. The chain couples TRBV3-1 (or the pseudogene TRBV3-2) to TRBJ1-4; tentatively, D is TRBD1 (5 bases). The CDR3 is 17 residues long. Trimming took off 1 base at V and 8 bases at J, with 20 bases between the two ends. Germline CDR1 LGHDT, CDR2 YNNKEL (reference sequence).

V is TRBV19 and J is TRBJ1-2, with 11 nucleotides matching TRBD1. Germline CDR1 reads LNHDA; CDR2 reads SQIVND (reference sequence). The CDR3 contains 14 residues. V lost 4 bases, J lost 5 bases, and 3 bases stayed unmatched. The CDR3 DNA sequence: TGTGCCAGTAGTAGGGACAGGGGGACGTATGGCTACACCTTC. Translated, it gives CASSRDRGTYGYTF.

V and J are TRBV5-6 and TRBJ1-6; D unresolved. V was pared by 1 base and J by 15 bases, with 14 bases between. The CDR3 has 13 residues. Germline assignment: CDR1 SGHDT and CDR2 YYEEEE. CDR3 nucleotide sequence: TGTGCCAGCAGCTTGCTCCCCCGTGAGCACCTCCACTTT. It yields the protein CASSLLPREHLHF.

This chain uses TRBV6-6 with TRBJ2-1; D gene uncertain. CDR3 length equals 12 residues. Trimming removed 2 bases at V and 10 bases at J, with 9 bases between. CDR1 and CDR2 from the germline V gene are MNHNY and SVGAGI (reference sequence). The CDR3 is CASSYLTGEQFF. CDR3 in DNA: TGTGCCAGCAGTTACCTGACTGGCGAGCAGTTCTTC.

The chain combines TRBV24-1 with TRBJ2-3; the D is unclear. V lost 0 bases and J lost 8, with 11 bases in between. This CDR3 spans 14 amino acids. The germline gives CDR1 KGHDR, CDR2 SFDVKD. CDR3 sequence (DNA): TGTGCCACCAGTGATTTGGGCTATTCGGGTACGCAGTATTTT. Its protein is CATSDLGYSGTQYF.

The chain recombines TRBV18 with TRBJ2-3; weak D call: TRBD1 (5 bases). CDR3 length: 14 amino acids. Trimming removed 6 bases at V and 4 bases at J, with 14 bases between. Looked up from germline, CDR1 is KGHSH and CDR2 is LQKENI. The CDR3 protein is CASSVKGWADTQYF. CDR3 in DNA: TGTGCCAGCTCCGTAAAGGGGTGGGCAGATACGCAGTATTTT.

The genes are TRBV6-5 and TRBJ1-1; D perhaps matches TRBD1 (6 bases). The CDR3 is 14 amino acids. The germline gives CDR1 MNHEY, CDR2 SVGAGI. CDR3 loop: CGTSGESGNTEAFF. DNA of the CDR3: TGTGGCACATCAGGGGAAAGTGGGAACACTGAAGCTTTCTTT.

This chain uses TRBV3-1 (or the pseudogene TRBV3-2) with TRBJ1-5; tentatively, D is TRBD1 (5 bases). Trimming cost V 1 base and J 6 bases, with 7 bases left between them. From germline, CDR1 is LGHDT and CDR2 YNNKEL (reference sequence). This CDR3 spans 13 amino acids. The CDR3 sequence: CASSQGGGQPQHF. The CDR3 DNA is TGTGCCAGCAGCCAAGGGGGGGGTCAGCCCCAGCATTTT.